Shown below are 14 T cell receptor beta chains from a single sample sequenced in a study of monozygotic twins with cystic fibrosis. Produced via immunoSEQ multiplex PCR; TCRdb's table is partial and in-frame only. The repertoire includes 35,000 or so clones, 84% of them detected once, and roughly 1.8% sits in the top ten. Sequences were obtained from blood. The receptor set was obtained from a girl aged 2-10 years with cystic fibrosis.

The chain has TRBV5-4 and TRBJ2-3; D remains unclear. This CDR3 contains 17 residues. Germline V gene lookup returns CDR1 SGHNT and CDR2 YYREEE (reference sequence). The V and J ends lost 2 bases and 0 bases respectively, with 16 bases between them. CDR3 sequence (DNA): TGTGCCAGCAGCTTAAATCCGGCCGTGACTAGCACAGATACGCAGTATTTT. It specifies CASSLNPAVTSTDTQYF.

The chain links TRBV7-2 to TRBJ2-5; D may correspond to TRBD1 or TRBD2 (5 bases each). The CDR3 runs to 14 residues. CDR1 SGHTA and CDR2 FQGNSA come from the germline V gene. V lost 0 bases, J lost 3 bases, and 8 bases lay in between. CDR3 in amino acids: CASSLAGTEETQYF. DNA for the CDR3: TGTGCCAGCAGCTTAGCCGGGACGGAAGAGACCCAGTACTTC.

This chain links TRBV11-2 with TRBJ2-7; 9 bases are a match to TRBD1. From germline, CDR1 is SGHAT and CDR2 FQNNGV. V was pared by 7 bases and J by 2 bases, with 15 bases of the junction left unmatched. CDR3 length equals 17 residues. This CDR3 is CASTFGTGQGAAYEQYF. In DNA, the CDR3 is TGTGCCAGCACCTTCGGGACAGGGCAGGGTGCGGCCTACGAGCAGTACTTC.

DNA of the CDR3: TGTGCCAGCAGTTCATTCACAGGGCCTCGCCAGTTCTTC. This codes for CASSSFTGPRQFF. The chain recombines TRBV27 with TRBJ2-1, with D possibly matching TRBD1 (6 bases). Per germline, CDR1 MNHEY and CDR2 SMNVEV (reference sequence). The CDR3 spans 13 residues. With 4 bases removed from V and 13 bases from J, the gap between germline ends came to 17 bases.

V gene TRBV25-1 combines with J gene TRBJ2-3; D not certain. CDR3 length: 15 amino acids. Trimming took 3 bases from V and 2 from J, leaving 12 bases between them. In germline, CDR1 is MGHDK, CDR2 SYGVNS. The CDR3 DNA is TGTGCCAGCAGTGACGCTCGTCAGGTCACAGATACGCAGTATTTT. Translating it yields CASSDARQVTDTQYF.

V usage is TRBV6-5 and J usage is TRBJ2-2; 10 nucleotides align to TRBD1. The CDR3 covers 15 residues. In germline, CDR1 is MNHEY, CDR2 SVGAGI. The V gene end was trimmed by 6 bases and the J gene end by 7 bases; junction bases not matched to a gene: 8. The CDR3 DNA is TGTGCCAGCAGCGGACAGGGGGTTTTAGTCGGGGAGCTGTTTTTT. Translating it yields CASSGQGVLVGELFF.

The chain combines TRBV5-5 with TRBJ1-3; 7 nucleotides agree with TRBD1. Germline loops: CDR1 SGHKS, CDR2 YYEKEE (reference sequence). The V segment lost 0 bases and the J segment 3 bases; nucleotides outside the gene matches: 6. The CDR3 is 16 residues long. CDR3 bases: TGTGCCAGCAGCTTGGGACAGGGAGTGTTTGGAAACACCATATATTTT. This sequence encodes CASSLGQGVFGNTIYF.

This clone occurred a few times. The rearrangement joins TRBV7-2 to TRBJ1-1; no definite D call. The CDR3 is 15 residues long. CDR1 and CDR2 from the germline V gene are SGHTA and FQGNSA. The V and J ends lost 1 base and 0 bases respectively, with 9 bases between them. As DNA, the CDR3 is TGTGCCAGCAGCTTAGATAGAGGGATGAACACTGAAGCTTTCTTT. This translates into CASSLDRGMNTEAFF. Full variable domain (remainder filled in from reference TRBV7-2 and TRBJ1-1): GAGVSQSPSNKVTEKGKDVELRCDPISGHTALYWYRQSLGQGLEFLIYFQGNSAPDKSGLPSDRFSAERTGGSVSTLTIQRTQQEDSAVYLCASSLDRGMNTEAFFGQGTRLTVV.

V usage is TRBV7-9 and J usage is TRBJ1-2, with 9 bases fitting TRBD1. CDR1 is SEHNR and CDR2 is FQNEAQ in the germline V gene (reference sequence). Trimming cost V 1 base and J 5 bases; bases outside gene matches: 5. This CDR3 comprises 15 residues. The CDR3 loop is CASSLGSQGAYGYTF. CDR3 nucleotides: TGTGCCAGCAGCTTAGGGTCACAGGGGGCGTATGGCTACACCTTC. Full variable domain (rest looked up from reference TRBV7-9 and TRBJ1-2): DTGVSQNPRHKITKRGQNVTFRCDPISEHNRLYWYRQTLGQGPEFLTYFQNEAQLEKSRLLSDRFSAERPKGSFSTLEIQRTEQGDSAMYLCASSLGSQGAYGYTFGSGTRLTVV.

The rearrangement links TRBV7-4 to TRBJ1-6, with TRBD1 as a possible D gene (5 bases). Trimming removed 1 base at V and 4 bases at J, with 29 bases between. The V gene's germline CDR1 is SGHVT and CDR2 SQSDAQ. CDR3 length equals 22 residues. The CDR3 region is CASSLDPVSHWGPHRYNSPLHF. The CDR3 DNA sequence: TGTGCCAGCAGCTTAGACCCCGTATCCCATTGGGGCCCCCACCGTTATAATTCACCCCTCCACTTT.

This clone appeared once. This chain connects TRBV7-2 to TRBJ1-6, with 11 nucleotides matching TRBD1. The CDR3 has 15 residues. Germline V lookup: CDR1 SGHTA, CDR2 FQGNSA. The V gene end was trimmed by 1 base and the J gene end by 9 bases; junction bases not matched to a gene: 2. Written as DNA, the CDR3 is TGTGCCAGCAGCTTAGAGGGACAGGGGGGTTCACCCCTCCACTTT. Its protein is CASSLEGQGGSPLHF.

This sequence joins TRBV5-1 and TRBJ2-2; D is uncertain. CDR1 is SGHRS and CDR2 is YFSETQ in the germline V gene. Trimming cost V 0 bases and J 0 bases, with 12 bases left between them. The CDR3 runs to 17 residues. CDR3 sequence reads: CASSLDWVLANTGELFF. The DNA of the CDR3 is TGCGCCAGCAGCTTGGATTGGGTCCTAGCGAACACCGGGGAGCTGTTTTTT.

In nucleotides, the CDR3 is TGCGCCAGCAGCTTGGCGAGGGACACAGATACGCAGTATTTT. Amino acid sequence: CASSLARDTDTQYF. The V call is TRBV5-1, the J call TRBJ2-3; D is possibly TRBD2 (5 bases). The CDR3 extends over 14 amino acids. The V end was cut by 0 bases, the J end by 2 bases, with 7 bases between. Germline assignment: CDR1 SGHRS and CDR2 YFSETQ.

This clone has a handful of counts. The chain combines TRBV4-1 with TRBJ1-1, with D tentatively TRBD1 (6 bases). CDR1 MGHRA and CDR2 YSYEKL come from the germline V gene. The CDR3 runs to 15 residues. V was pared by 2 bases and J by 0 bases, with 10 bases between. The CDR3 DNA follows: TGCGCCAGCAGCCAAAAGACAGGTATGAACACTGAAGCTTTCTTT. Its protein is CASSQKTGMNTEAFF.